This TCR beta chain emerged from a study of blood T cells in healthy people across ages. CDR1 and CDR2 (germline): SGDLS, YYNGEE. The CDR3 is 16 residues long. The V and J ends lost 3 bases and 8 bases, in that order; junction bases with no gene match: 13. Together with a sample-barcoded 5' primer, a J-beta primer mix was included in a second PCR lasting about 6 to 11 cycles. In TCRdb, the 5' RACE reads were re-called with MiXCR into one record per CDR3 protein. The data hold 1.5 million to 2 million distinct CDR3 sequences, with 28% observed a single time. This clonotype was found a few times. This clonotype originated in a woman in her 30s in good health. The J gene is TRBJ2-1, the V gene TRBV9; 8 nucleotides align to TRBD2. The sequenced sample was blood. The CDR3 bases are TGTGCCAGCAGCGGATTAGCGGGAAGGGATGTGGATGAGCAGTTCTTC. Translated: CASSGLAGRDVDEQFF.